This entry concerns a single TCR beta chain. The data were obtained in a study of blood T cell repertoires in COVID-19. The protocol was immunoSEQ multiplex PCR, while the TCRdb copy is restricted to in-frame clones and leaves out a portion. The sample has over 200,000 clones, 88% seen once; the top ten hold 0.95% to 1%. The clonotype comes from a woman aged 40 to 50 who had recovered from COVID-19. Specimen: peripheral blood.

CDR3: CASSMFGEAYNEQFF. The CDR3 region has the DNA TGTGCCAGTAGTATGTTCGGGGAAGCCTACAATGAGCAGTTCTTC. This chain uses TRBV19 with TRBJ2-1; tentatively, D is TRBD2 (5 bases). V shed 3 bases and J shed 2 bases, with 11 bases lying between them. Germline loops: CDR1 LNHDA, CDR2 SQIVND (reference sequence). This CDR3 is built from 15 residues.